Each of the 21 T cell receptor beta chains below was sequenced from the same sample in a study of control samples from healthy donors and cancer patients. Repertoires were generated with immunoSEQ multiplex PCR, while TCRdb's copy carries only in-frame clones and drops some. This sample has 40,000 to 60,000 clones, with roughly 86% found just once. The sample taken for sequencing was PBMCs. Receptor source: a man aged 50 to 59 with head and neck cancer.

This chain uses TRBV11-2 with TRBJ2-2; TRBD2 might be the D (6 bases). The germline V and J ends were trimmed by 5 bases and 8 bases, with 18 bases remaining between them. CDR1 and CDR2 from the germline V gene are SGHAT and FQNNGV. The CDR3 covers 15 residues. The DNA of the CDR3 is TGTGCCAGCAGCGTATCGGGACTCACGATGGGGGAGCTGTTTTTT. Its translation is CASSVSGLTMGELFF. Based on the CDR3 plus reference TRBV11-2 and TRBJ2-2, the full variable domain is EAGVAQSPRYKIIEKRQSVAFWCNPISGHATLYWYQQILGQGPKLLIQFQNNGVVDDSQLPKDRFSAERLKGVDSTLKIQPAKLEDSAVYLCASSVSGLTMGELFFGEGSRLTVL.

The gene calls are TRBV30 and TRBJ2-3, with 7 bases that match TRBD2. The CDR3 runs to 16 residues. In germline, CDR1 is GTSNPN, CDR2 SVGIG (reference sequence). With 1 base clipped from V and 3 bases from J, the junction kept 10 bases outside the gene matches. CDR3 bases: TGTGCCTGGAGTGAGTGGGGGGGGATAGCAACAGATACGCAGTATTTT. Residues: CAWSEWGGIATDTQYF.

The chain couples TRBV11-2 to TRBJ2-1; TRBD2 matches at 8 bases. Germline V gene sequence: CDR1 SGHAT, CDR2 FQNNGV. The CDR3 is made up of 15 amino acids. Trimming cost V 1 base and J 9 bases; bases outside gene matches: 8. Written as DNA, the CDR3 is TGTGCCAGCAGCTTAGCCCAGCGGGGGAATGTTGAGCAGTTCTTC. As protein: CASSLAQRGNVEQFF.

The chain joins TRBV25-1 to TRBJ2-5; perhaps TRBD1 as D (6 bases). V shed 5 bases and J shed 7 bases, with 17 bases lying between them. The CDR3 covers 14 residues. In germline, CDR1 is MGHDK, CDR2 SYGVNS. CDR3 nucleotide sequence: TGTGCCAGCAGTCCGCCGGGACACGCCGGGACCCAGTACTTC. Translation: CASSPPGHAGTQYF.

This clone occurred a few times. The rearrangement links TRBV5-1 to TRBJ2-7; tentatively, D is TRBD2 (7 bases). Germline V gives CDR1 SGHRS, CDR2 YFSETQ. V lost 2 bases and J lost 5, with 14 bases in between. This CDR3 comprises 14 residues. CDR3 in amino acids: CASSFIRGAHEQYF. In nucleotides, the CDR3 is TGCGCCAGCAGCTTCATTCGGGGGGCCCACGAGCAGTACTTC.

This sequence joins TRBV6-5 and TRBJ2-1; possibly TRBD1 or TRBD2 for D (5 bases each). The germline V gene has CDR1 MNHEY and CDR2 SVGAGI. V lost 8 bases and J 4 bases, leaving 15 bases between the germline ends. The CDR3 is 14 residues long. This chain's CDR3 is CASQELGTYNEQFF. The CDR3, as DNA: TGTGCCAGCCAAGAGTTAGGGACGTACAATGAGCAGTTCTTC.

This sequence joins TRBV5-8 and TRBJ2-1; 10 bases match TRBD1. The germline V gene encodes CDR1 SGHTS and CDR2 YDEGEE. The CDR3 loop spans 11 amino acids. Unmatched junction bases numbered 2, after V lost 2 bases and J lost 15 bases. CDR3 region: CASSFRDRGFF. The CDR3 DNA follows: TGTGCCAGCAGCTTCCGGGACAGGGGGTTCTTC.

The chain combines TRBV7-9 with TRBJ2-1, with a tentative D call TRBD1 (6 bases). Germline V gene lookup returns CDR1 SEHNR and CDR2 FQNEAQ (reference sequence). Trimming pared 5 bases from V and 0 bases from J, leaving 11 bases between. CDR3 size: 15 residues. In nucleotides, the CDR3 is TGTGCCAGCAGCCCTCAGGGGCCCTCCTACAATGAGCAGTTCTTC. This sequence encodes CASSPQGPSYNEQFF.

The chain employs TRBV7-2 and TRBJ2-1, with a possible D match to TRBD1 (5 bases). V was cut by 5 bases and J by 5 bases, with 16 bases left in between. CDR3 length: 15 amino acids. The germline V gene encodes CDR1 SGHTA and CDR2 FQGNSA. Here the CDR3 reads CASSQRDRLHNEQFF. The CDR3 region has the DNA TGTGCCAGCAGCCAACGTGACAGACTCCACAATGAGCAGTTCTTC.

The J gene is TRBJ2-5, the V gene TRBV29-1, with 8 positions matching TRBD2. The CDR3 runs to 12 residues. Trimming at V came to 7 bases and at J to 3 bases, leaving 4 bases not matched to a gene. Germline assignment: CDR1 SQVTM and CDR2 ANQGSEA. DNA for the CDR3: TGCAGCGCCAGCGGGGGCAAAGAGACCCAGTACTTC. It translates to CSASGGKETQYF.

The CDR3 DNA reads TGTGCCAGCAGATGGAGATGGCAGGCCCTATCGTGGGGCTATGGCTACACCTTC. Translating it yields CASRWRWQALSWGYGYTF. The chain uses TRBV5-7 and TRBJ1-2; D is unclear. TRBV5-7 is noted as an ORF with a role that remains uncertain. Trimming removed 5 bases from V and 4 bases from J, with 27 bases in between. This CDR3 has 18 amino acids.

The J gene is TRBJ1-5, the V gene TRBV2, with D possibly TRBD1 on 5 matching bases. V was shortened by 0 bases and J by 0 bases, with 15 bases between the two germline ends. The germline gives CDR1 SNHLY, CDR2 FYNNEI. The CDR3 extends over 18 amino acids. CDR3 sequence reads: CASSEALRTPYSNQPQHF. CDR3 in DNA: TGTGCCAGCAGTGAAGCGCTTAGGACACCTTATAGCAATCAGCCCCAGCATTTT.

The gene calls are TRBV28 and TRBJ2-2; D ambiguous. V lost 6 bases and J 2 bases, leaving 4 bases between the germline ends. The germline V gene has CDR1 MDHEN and CDR2 SYDVKM. The CDR3 contains 12 residues. In nucleotides, the CDR3 is TGTGCCAGCAGAGGTAACACCGGGGAGCTGTTTTTT. Protein: CASRGNTGELFF.

This clone has a handful of counts. This rearrangement joins TRBV28 to TRBJ2-6, with D hard to call. Germline V gives CDR1 MDHEN, CDR2 SYDVKM. Trimming took off 7 bases at V and 2 bases at J, with 3 bases between the two ends. This CDR3 contains 12 residues. DNA of the CDR3: TGTGCCAGCACTGCTGGGGCCAACGTCCTGACTTTC. Translation gives CASTAGANVLTF.

The table lists this clone with a count of one. CDR3 sequence (DNA): TGTGCCAGCAGACAAAGTACAGGGGGATCCACTGAAGCTTTCTTT. Protein product: CASRQSTGGSTEAFF. J is TRBJ1-1 and V is TRBV28; 8 nucleotides agree with TRBD1. V was pared by 6 bases and J by 4 bases, with 10 bases of the junction left unmatched. In germline, CDR1 is MDHEN, CDR2 SYDVKM. The CDR3 contains 15 residues.

V usage is TRBV7-2 and J usage is TRBJ2-3, with D possibly TRBD1 on 7 matching bases. Trimming left V 5 bases short and J 4 bases short, with 16 bases between. The CDR3 is 15 residues long. Germline V lookup: CDR1 SGHTA, CDR2 FQGNSA. The CDR3 sequence is CASSPRGRGADTQYF. Written as DNA, the CDR3 is TGTGCCAGCAGCCCCCGCGGCAGGGGGGCAGATACGCAGTATTTT.

The V call is TRBV5-1, the J call TRBJ2-7; 7 nucleotides line up with TRBD1. The V gene end was trimmed by 5 bases and the J gene end by 4 bases; junction bases not matched to a gene: 9. The CDR3 loop spans 14 amino acids. CDR1 SGHRS and CDR2 YFSETQ come from the germline V gene. The CDR3 here is CASRNDRVRYEQYF. The CDR3 nucleotides are TGCGCCAGCAGAAATGACAGGGTGAGGTACGAGCAGTACTTC.

This clone was counted once. The rearrangement links TRBV27 to TRBJ2-2; 14 nucleotides align to TRBD2. CDR1 is MNHEY, CDR2 SMNVEV, per germline (reference sequence). V trimming: 5 bases; J trimming: 5 bases; junction bases outside the gene matches: 7. This CDR3 is 17 amino acids long. The CDR3 loop is CASSLSTSGGATGELFF. The CDR3 DNA reads TGTGCCAGCAGTCTCTCGACTAGCGGGGGGGCGACCGGGGAGCTGTTTTTT.

This chain connects TRBV1 to TRBJ2-7; TRBD2, the table's D call, lacks a check against the DNA. TRBV1 is labeled a pseudogene. The CDR3 is 16 residues long. CDR3: CTSSQSPSGDPYEQYF. In DNA, the CDR3 is TGCACCAGCAGCCAATCGCCTAGCGGAGACCCCTACGAGCAGTACTTC.

This chain joins TRBV28 and TRBJ1-5; a possible D gene is TRBD1 (5 bases). Germline V CDR1 and CDR2: MDHEN, SYDVKM. Trimming removed 8 bases from V and 0 bases from J, with 17 bases in between. This CDR3 region has 16 residues. As DNA, the CDR3 is TGTGCCAGCGAGACGGGGCCAATTTATAGCAATCAGCCCCAGCATTTT. Protein product: CASETGPIYSNQPQHF.

This chain links TRBV12-5 with TRBJ2-7; D is unresolved. Trimming removed 2 bases from V and 6 bases from J, with 5 bases in between. The germline gives CDR1 LGHNT, CDR2 FRNRAP. The CDR3 totals 11 residues. Here the CDR3 reads CASGLLREQYF. DNA of the CDR3: TGTGCTAGTGGTTTGCTCCGCGAGCAGTACTTC.